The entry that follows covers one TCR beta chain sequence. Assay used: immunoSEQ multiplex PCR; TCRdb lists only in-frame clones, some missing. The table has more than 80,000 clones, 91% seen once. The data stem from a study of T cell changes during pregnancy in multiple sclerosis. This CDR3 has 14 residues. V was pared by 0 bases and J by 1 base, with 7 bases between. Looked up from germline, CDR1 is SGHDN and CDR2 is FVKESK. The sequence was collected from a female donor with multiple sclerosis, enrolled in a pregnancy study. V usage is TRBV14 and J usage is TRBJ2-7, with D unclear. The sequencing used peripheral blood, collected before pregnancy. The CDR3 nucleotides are TGTGCCAGCAGCCAAGAATATGCGTCCTACGAGCAGTACTTC. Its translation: CASSQEYASYEQYF.